This entry features one TCR beta chain sequence. Authors' analysis steps: Counts of nucleated cells, estimated from reference gene primer amplification, were obtained. The data were produced by immunoSEQ multiplex PCR, yet TCRdb's version contains in-frame clones alone and is incomplete. V, J and clone size are those of that table, while D and trimming were read from the DNA. The repertoire holds over 200,000 clones, with approximately 91% as singletons. Trimming cost V 2 bases and J 5 bases; bases outside gene matches: 6. The CDR3 has 14 residues. CDR1 is LNHDA and CDR2 is SQIVND in the germline V gene (reference sequence). This entry comes from a study of blood T cell repertoires in COVID-19.

The V gene is TRBV19, the J gene TRBJ2-7; the match to TRBD1 covers 7 bases. Sequenced: peripheral blood. This TCR was sampled from a human donor in a cohort sampled during active COVID-19. In DNA, the CDR3 is TGTGCCAGTAGTATAAGAGGGGGCCTGAACGAGCAGTACTTC. Protein sequence: CASSIRGGLNEQYF.